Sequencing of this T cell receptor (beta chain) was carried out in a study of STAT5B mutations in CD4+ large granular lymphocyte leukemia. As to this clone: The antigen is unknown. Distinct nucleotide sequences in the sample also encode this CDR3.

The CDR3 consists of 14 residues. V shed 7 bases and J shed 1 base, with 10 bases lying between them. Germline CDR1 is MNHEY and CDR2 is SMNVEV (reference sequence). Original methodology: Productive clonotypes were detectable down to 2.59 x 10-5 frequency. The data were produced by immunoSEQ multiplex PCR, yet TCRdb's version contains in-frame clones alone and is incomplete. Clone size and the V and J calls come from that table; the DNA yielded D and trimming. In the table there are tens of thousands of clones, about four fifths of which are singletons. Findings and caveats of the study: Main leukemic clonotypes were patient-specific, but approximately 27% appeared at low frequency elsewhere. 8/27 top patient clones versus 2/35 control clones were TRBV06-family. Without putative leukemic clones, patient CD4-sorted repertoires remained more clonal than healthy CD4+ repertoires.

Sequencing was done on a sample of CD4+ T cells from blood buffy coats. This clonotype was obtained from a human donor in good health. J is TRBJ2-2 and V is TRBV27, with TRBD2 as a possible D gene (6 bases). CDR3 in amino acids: CASTRGVNTGELFF. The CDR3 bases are TGTGCCAGCACGCGCGGGGTGAACACCGGGGAGCTGTTTTTT.